This passage covers 11 T cell receptor beta chains from one sample sequenced in a study of cytomegalovirus exposure and HLA in healthy donors. In the PCR, 60 Vbeta and 13 Jbeta primers were used. The protocol was immunoSEQ multiplex PCR, while the TCRdb copy is restricted to in-frame clones and leaves out a portion. The sample includes some 160,000 clones, more than 70% of them seen just once. Sequenced material: PBMCs. These receptors were collected from a middle-aged woman in good health and CMV-seronegative.

This chain uses TRBV10-3 with TRBJ1-4, with TRBD1 identical over 9 bases. Germline lookup yields CDR1 ENHRY and CDR2 SYGVKD. V lost 4 bases and J lost 7; bases outside the gene matches: 4. This CDR3 comprises 14 residues. The CDR3 nucleotides read TGTGCCATCAGTGGGGGGACAGGGACTGAAAAACTGTTTTTT. It specifies CAISGGTGTEKLFF.

The rearrangement uses TRBV5-4 and TRBJ2-1, with 11 bases aligning to TRBD2. The J segment lost 8 bases and the V segment lost 0 bases, leaving 7 bases of the junction unmatched. Germline CDR1 and CDR2: SGHNT and YYREEE (reference sequence). This CDR3 spans 16 amino acids. The DNA of the CDR3 is TGTGCCAGCAGCTTGGTTCGGCTAGCGGGGGGAGATGAGCAGTTCTTC. Its translation is CASSLVRLAGGDEQFF.

The chain combines TRBV28 with TRBJ1-2; the match to TRBD1 covers 10 bases. The length of the CDR3 is 16 residues. J was trimmed by 4 bases and V by 5 bases; bases with no gene match: 10. Germline V CDR1 and CDR2: MDHEN, SYDVKM. DNA for the CDR3: TGTGCCAGCAGTGCTGAGACAGGGGGCCCGGCCTATGGCTACACCTTC. It encodes CASSAETGGPAYGYTF.

Only a few counts were recorded for this clone. This rearrangement joins TRBV7-9 to TRBJ2-2; 10 nucleotides line up with TRBD1. V was clipped by 5 bases and J by 3 bases; unmatched bases: 9. Germline CDR1 reads SEHNR; CDR2 reads FQNEAQ (reference sequence). The CDR3 consists of 17 residues. The CDR3, as DNA: TGTGCCAGCAGCAGGAAAAGGACAGGGGGGGACACCGGGGAGCTGTTTTTT. Translating it yields CASSRKRTGGDTGELFF.

The rearrangement uses TRBV5-1 and TRBJ2-2, with D unresolved. Per germline, CDR1 SGHRS and CDR2 YFSETQ. The CDR3 consists of 16 residues. V dropped 4 bases and J dropped 0 bases, with 13 bases sitting between them. The CDR3 DNA reads as TGCGCCAGCAGCCCTGGAGCGACGTCGAACACCGGGGAGCTGTTTTTT. Translated, it gives CASSPGATSNTGELFF.

This sequence joins TRBV6-4 and TRBJ2-2; 8 nucleotides align to TRBD2. Germline V CDR1 and CDR2: MRHNA, SNTAGT. The CDR3 spans 15 residues. V lost 4 bases and J lost 3; bases outside the gene matches: 4. CDR3 coding DNA: TGTGCCAGCAGTGTAACGGGAGGGGACACCGGGGAGCTGTTTTTT. Protein sequence: CASSVTGGDTGELFF.

The chain employs TRBV19 and TRBJ1-1, with a tentative D call TRBD1 (6 bases). Germline loops: CDR1 LNHDA, CDR2 SQIVND (reference sequence). The CDR3 contains 12 residues. The V end lost 6 bases, the J end lost 8 bases, and 13 bases lay between the germline ends. The DNA of the CDR3 is TGTGCCAGTAGACGGGACACCCGGGAAGCTTTCTTT. Translating it yields CASRRDTREAFF.

V and J are TRBV10-3 and TRBJ2-6; D uncertain. V lost 4 bases and J 0 bases, leaving 16 bases between the germline ends. Per germline, CDR1 ENHRY and CDR2 SYGVKD. The CDR3 is made up of 18 amino acids. Here the CDR3 reads CAISGLGVKFSGANVLTF. In nucleotides, the CDR3 is TGTGCCATCAGTGGCCTCGGAGTAAAATTCTCTGGGGCCAACGTCCTGACTTTC.

The chain uses TRBV6-5 and TRBJ1-2; 10 bases are shared with TRBD1. V trimming: 5 bases; J trimming: 4 bases; junction bases outside the gene matches: 4. Germline V lookup: CDR1 MNHEY, CDR2 SVGAGI. This CDR3 spans 14 amino acids. CDR3 region: CASSRTGGGYGYTF. The CDR3 nucleotides are TGTGCCAGCAGTCGGACAGGGGGAGGCTATGGCTACACCTTC.

The chain carries TRBV7-9 and TRBJ2-7; 7 bases align to TRBD1. Germline CDR1 and CDR2: SEHNR and FQNEAQ (reference sequence). This CDR3 has 12 amino acids. The J segment lost 5 bases and the V segment lost 3 bases, leaving 1 base of the junction unmatched. Here the CDR3 DNA reads TGTGCCAGCAGCTTTACAGGGGACGAGCAGTACTTC. It codes for CASSFTGDEQYF.

The chain couples TRBV9 to TRBJ1-1; unclear D gene. This CDR3 contains 15 residues. V was shortened by 0 bases and J by 1 base, with 10 bases between the two germline ends. Per germline, CDR1 SGDLS and CDR2 YYNGEE. For the CDR3, the DNA is TGTGCCAGCAGCGTAGGTGCGACACAGAACACTGAAGCTTTCTTT. It encodes CASSVGATQNTEAFF.